Listed here are 22 T cell receptor beta chains from one sample, sequenced in a study of cytomegalovirus exposure and HLA in healthy donors. Clones were read by immunoSEQ multiplex PCR, and TCRdb kept only the in-frame ones, dropping some. This repertoire shows 150,000 or so clones, about 88% found once; its top ten account for more than 20%. The sequenced sample was PBMCs. The receptor source for this set is a man aged 18 to 35 in good health and CMV-seropositive.

V is TRBV7-3 and J is TRBJ1-2; the match to TRBD1 covers 8 bases. This CDR3 has 16 amino acids. Unmatched junction bases numbered 8, after V lost 2 bases and J lost 3 bases. Germline V lookup: CDR1 SGHTA, CDR2 FQGTGA. CDR3 loop: CASSLVRTGFYYGYTF. The CDR3 DNA reads TGTGCCAGCAGCTTAGTTCGGACAGGGTTTTACTATGGCTACACCTTC.

J is TRBJ2-5 and V is TRBV7-2, with TRBD2 identical over 10 bases. Germline trimming cut 2 bases from V and 5 bases from J; bases unmatched to any gene: 5. CDR3 size: 15 residues. Germline CDR1 and CDR2: SGHTA and FQGNSA. For the CDR3, the DNA is TGTGCCAGCAGCTTACAGCCTAGCGGGGGCGAGACCCAGTACTTC. Its translation: CASSLQPSGGETQYF.

V usage is TRBV2 and J usage is TRBJ2-7; 12 nucleotides agree with TRBD2. The CDR3 sequence is 15 residues long. V shed 6 bases, J shed 4 bases, and the junction held 7 bases outside the gene matches. Germline CDR1 is SNHLY and CDR2 is FYNNEI. The CDR3 sequence: CASSPTSGGQYEQYF. The CDR3 region has the DNA TGTGCCAGCAGCCCTACTAGCGGGGGGCAATACGAGCAGTACTTC.

The rearrangement joins TRBV4-3 to TRBJ2-2, with 11 bases matching TRBD1. Unmatched junction bases numbered 8, after V lost 3 bases and J lost 14 bases. The CDR3 loop spans 14 amino acids. Germline V CDR1 and CDR2: LGHNA, YSLEER. The CDR3 loop reads CASSQLTGTGGLFF. In DNA, the CDR3 is TGCGCCAGCAGCCAGTTGACCGGGACAGGGGGACTGTTTTTT.

V and J are TRBV10-3 and TRBJ1-2; no reliable D call. V lost 0 bases, J lost 0 bases, and 8 bases lay in between. This CDR3 comprises 15 residues. The germline CDR1 and CDR2 sequences are ENHRY and SYGVKD. CDR3 region: CAISESTDANYGYTF. In DNA form, the CDR3 reads TGTGCCATCAGTGAGTCTACAGATGCTAACTATGGCTACACCTTC.

V and J are TRBV4-3 and TRBJ2-1; 12 bases align to TRBD1. Germline assignment: CDR1 LGHNA and CDR2 YSLEER. V lost 4 bases, J lost 9 bases, and 7 bases stayed unmatched. This CDR3 is built from 15 residues. In nucleotides, the CDR3 is TGCGCCAGCAGCCCGGGACAGGGGGCATTGGGTGAGCAGTTCTTC. It is translated as CASSPGQGALGEQFF.

The V gene is TRBV7-2, the J gene TRBJ2-7; the D gene is possibly TRBD2 (6 bases). The CDR3 contains 15 residues. From germline, CDR1 is SGHTA and CDR2 FQGNSA. V dropped 1 base and J dropped 6 bases, with 16 bases sitting between them. The CDR3 reads CASSLGLWGVSEQYF. The CDR3 region has the DNA TGTGCCAGCAGCTTAGGACTCTGGGGGGTCTCCGAGCAGTACTTC.

This clone appeared a single time. The chain carries TRBV18 and TRBJ2-1; 8 bases are shared with TRBD1. Trimming cost V 2 bases and J 3 bases; bases outside gene matches: 3. This CDR3 contains 15 residues. Germline lookup yields CDR1 KGHSH and CDR2 LQKENI. In DNA form, the CDR3 reads TGTGCCAGCTCACCAGCCAGGGGGCTCTACAATGAGCAGTTCTTC. This translates into CASSPARGLYNEQFF.

V gene TRBV4-3 combines with J gene TRBJ1-4, with D tentatively TRBD1 (5 bases). Between the trimmed V and J ends, which lost 0 bases and 8 bases, there was a span of 16 bases. The CDR3 is made up of 16 amino acids. The germline V gene has CDR1 LGHNA and CDR2 YSLEER. CDR3 sequence (DNA): TGCGCCAGCAGCCAAGATAGGGGTAGTGGGCGGGAAAAACTGTTTTTT. This gives the protein CASSQDRGSGREKLFF.

This chain links TRBV7-2 with TRBJ1-6, with TRBD1 matching over 7 bases. CDR1 and CDR2 (germline): SGHTA, FQGNSA. The V segment lost 5 bases and the J segment 5 bases; nucleotides outside the gene matches: 6. The CDR3 consists of 15 residues. This CDR3 reads CASSQPGQNNSPLHF. The DNA for the CDR3 is TGTGCCAGCAGCCAACCGGGACAGAATAATTCACCCCTCCACTTT.

Notes on this clone: A junction end diverges from the germline sequence, so it may reflect a read error. The V call is TRBV7-9, the J call TRBJ2-7; no reliable D call. The CDR3 is 8 amino acids. Germline lookup yields CDR1 SEHNR and CDR2 FQNEAQ (reference sequence). Written as DNA, the CDR3 is TGTGCCAGCAGCCCTGTGCGCTTC. Protein product: CASSPVRF.

CDR3 bases: TGTGCCAGCAGCCATGGCGGGAGTTACAATGAGCAGTTCTTC. It codes for CASSHGGSYNEQFF. The chain couples TRBV4-2 to TRBJ2-1; 7 nucleotides agree with TRBD2. The germline V gene encodes CDR1 LGHNA and CDR2 YNFKEQ. The V and J ends lost 3 bases and 4 bases, in that order; junction bases with no gene match: 3. This CDR3 is built from 14 residues.

The chain combines TRBV6-5 with TRBJ2-7, with TRBD1 as a possible D gene (6 bases). The CDR3 is made up of 15 amino acids. Trimming left V 0 bases short and J 3 bases short, with 12 bases between. Germline values: CDR1 MNHEY, CDR2 SVGAGI. CDR3 sequence: CASSYSLGAGYEQYF. The CDR3 DNA follows: TGTGCCAGCAGTTACTCTTTGGGGGCCGGCTACGAGCAGTACTTC.

The V gene is TRBV9, the J gene TRBJ2-2; D gene unclear. The V end was cut by 3 bases, the J end by 5 bases, with 11 bases between. The CDR3 extends over 14 amino acids. CDR1 is SGDLS and CDR2 is YYNGEE in the germline V gene. Here the CDR3 reads CASSDPDGTGELFF. CDR3 DNA: TGTGCCAGCAGCGACCCCGACGGGACCGGGGAGCTGTTTTTT. Filled out from reference TRBV9 and TRBJ2-2, the complete variable domain reads DSGVTQTPKHLITATGQRVTLRCSPRSGDLSVYWYQQSLDQGLQFLIQYYNGEERAKGNILERFSAQQFPDLHSELNLSSLELGDSALYFCASSDPDGTGELFFGEGSRLTVL.

The genes are TRBV9 and TRBJ1-3; 7 nucleotides agree with TRBD1. The germline CDR1 and CDR2 sequences are SGDLS and YYNGEE. The CDR3 runs 15 residues. J was trimmed by 0 bases and V by 4 bases; bases with no gene match: 4. CDR3 sequence: CASSFTGDSGNTIYF. CDR3 DNA: TGTGCCAGCAGCTTCACAGGGGACTCTGGAAACACCATATATTTT.

The CDR3 region is CASSVAGGGQYF. CDR3 nucleotide sequence: TGTGCCAGCAGCGTCGCCGGTGGCGGGCAGTACTTC. The chain employs TRBV27 and TRBJ2-7; no firm D call. The CDR3 is 12 amino acids. CDR1 is MNHEY and CDR2 is SMNVEV in the germline V gene (reference sequence). The germline V and J ends were trimmed by 6 bases and 9 bases, with 15 bases remaining between them.

V and J are TRBV13 and TRBJ2-7, with TRBD2 matching 10 bases. After removal of 3 bases from V and 0 bases from J, the junction contained 8 bases not matched to a gene. Per the germline V gene, CDR1 is PRHDT and CDR2 is FYEKMQ (reference sequence). The CDR3 is made up of 17 amino acids. CDR3 sequence reads: CASSLLLAGASSYEQYF. As DNA, the CDR3 is TGTGCCAGCAGCTTGTTGCTAGCGGGGGCGAGCTCCTACGAGCAGTACTTC. Complete variable domain (other parts from reference TRBV13 and TRBJ2-7): AAGVIQSPRHLIKEKRETATLKCYPIPRHDTVYWYQQGPGQDPQFLISFYEKMQSDKGSIPDRFSAQQFSDYHSELNMSSLELGDSALYFCASSLLLAGASSYEQYFGPGTRLTVT.

The V and J genes are TRBV6-5 and TRBJ2-7; TRBD2 aligns across 13 bases. There are 15 residues in the CDR3. Germline CDR1 and CDR2: MNHEY and SVGAGI. The V segment lost 5 bases and the J segment 2 bases; nucleotides outside the gene matches: 3. CDR3 region: CASSGTSGETYEQYF. In DNA form, the CDR3 reads TGTGCCAGCAGTGGGACTAGCGGGGAGACCTACGAGCAGTACTTC.

The CDR3 loop reads CASSSTGAGNTIYF. CDR3 sequence (DNA): TGTGCCAGCAGCTCGACAGGGGCTGGAAACACCATATATTTT. The J gene is TRBJ1-3, the V gene TRBV5-4, with 8 bases fitting TRBD1. Losses at the gene ends were 3 bases for V and 2 bases for J; bases not matched to a gene: 1. The CDR3 length is 14 residues. Germline CDR1 and CDR2: SGHNT and YYREEE (reference sequence).

The chain recombines TRBV6-5 with TRBJ1-2; possibly TRBD1 for D (6 bases). Deletions cut 0 bases from V and 4 bases from J, with 12 bases between. Germline CDR1 MNHEY, CDR2 SVGAGI. The CDR3 extends over 15 amino acids. CDR3 amino acids: CASSYSIQGGYGYTF. The CDR3 region has the DNA TGTGCCAGCAGTTACTCAATACAGGGCGGCTATGGCTACACCTTC.

This chain uses TRBV6-6 with TRBJ1-5, with 10 bases matching TRBD1. CDR3 length: 15 amino acids. Germline lookup yields CDR1 MNHNY and CDR2 SVGAGI (reference sequence). Trimming took 8 bases from V and 1 from J; bases not matched to a gene: 5. The CDR3 nucleotides read TGTGCCAGCCGACAGGGGGCCGTGAGCAATCAGCCCCAGCATTTT. Translated, it gives CASRQGAVSNQPQHF.

V usage is TRBV15 and J usage is TRBJ2-5, with D perhaps TRBD2 (6 bases). CDR1 and CDR2 from the germline V gene are LNHNV and YYDKDF (reference sequence). Between the trimmed V and J ends, which lost 3 bases and 9 bases, there was a span of 17 bases. The CDR3 extends over 14 amino acids. CDR3 sequence (DNA): TGTGCCACCAGCAGGGGAGGCCGCGCGCAGGCCCAGTACTTC. Its protein product is CATSRGGRAQAQYF.